Listed here are 8 T cell receptor beta chains from one sample, sequenced in a study of vaccination and CD4 T cells after COVID-19 (dated 2022 in TCRdb). No cognate antigen is known for these TCRs. Libraries were made using PCR. The sample was run on an Illumina iSeq 100. DNA from cultured CD4+ T cells was subjected to TCR sequencing with the Oncomine TCR Beta short-read assay at the Johns Hopkins FTIC core. TCRdb itself trimmed the public reads at Q25 with fastp, ran MiXCR and retained productive beta chains. Each record represents a unique CDR3 protein, reported with the most common genes and DNA among its rows. In all, the sample holds about 15,000 distinct CDR3 sequences, and around 48% of those were seen once. Roughly a sixth of the sample lies in the top ten. The intended sense of this specimen's treatment or condition label: roughly 10-day PBMC culture with coronavirus spike peptide pools or control peptides (ViraFEST assay).

Material: CD4+ T cells from blood, cultured in vitro, obtained before SARS-CoV-2 vaccination. Receptors originate from a human donor who had recovered from COVID-19.

The V gene is TRBV6-1, the J gene TRBJ2-1, with 11 bases matching TRBD2. This CDR3 is 16 amino acids long. Germline V gene data show CDR1 as MNHNS and CDR2 as SASEGT. The V and J ends lost 11 bases and 5 bases, in that order; junction bases with no gene match: 14. CDR3 DNA: TGTGCCCGAACCCACCTAGCGGGAGGTGAGCACAATGAGCAGTTCTTC. It yields the protein CARTHLAGGEHNEQFF.

This clonotype was recorded a few times. The V call is TRBV20-1, the J call TRBJ2-1; 13 bases are a match to TRBD2. V lost 6 bases and J lost 2; bases outside the gene matches: 10. Germline CDR1 is DFQATT and CDR2 is SNEGSKA (reference sequence). This CDR3 has 17 amino acids. CDR3 sequence (DNA): TGCAGTGCAAACCCCGGACTAGCGGGGGCTACCTACAATGAGCAGTTCTTC. Translated, it gives CSANPGLAGATYNEQFF.

The chain employs TRBV27 and TRBJ2-7, with D maybe TRBD1 (6 bases). V was shortened by 5 bases and J by 1 base, with 12 bases between the two germline ends. Germline CDR1 reads MNHEY; CDR2 reads SMNVEV (reference sequence). The CDR3 loop spans 14 amino acids. The CDR3 coding sequence is TGTGCCAGCAGTCCCCGGACAGCGTCCTACGAGCAGTACTTC. It translates to CASSPRTASYEQYF.

The chain recombines TRBV5-1 with TRBJ1-2; D not certain. V lost 4 bases to trimming and J lost 10 bases, with 14 bases between them. Germline V gene data show CDR1 as SGHRS and CDR2 as YFSETQ. The CDR3 is 12 residues long. CDR3 sequence reads: CASSRTLDDYTF. The DNA for the CDR3 is TGCGCCAGCAGCCGGACCCTGGATGACTACACCTTC.

This clonotype came up once. The chain links TRBV12-5 to TRBJ2-7, with TRBD1 matching over 8 bases. Germline V gives CDR1 LGHNT, CDR2 FRNRAP. There are 15 residues in the CDR3. Trimming cost V 4 bases and J 4 bases; bases outside gene matches: 9. The CDR3 region is CASGYKDRGYYEQYF. CDR3 in DNA: TGTGCTAGTGGTTACAAAGACAGGGGATATTACGAGCAGTACTTC. Combining the CDR3 with reference TRBV12-5 and TRBJ2-7 gives the whole variable domain DARVTQTPRHKVTEMGQEVTMRCQPILGHNTVFWYRQTMMQGLELLAYFRNRAPLDDSGMPKDRFSAEMPDATLATLKIQPSEPRDSAVYFCASGYKDRGYYEQYFGPGTRLTVT.

Only a few counts were recorded for this clonotype. The gene calls are TRBV18 and TRBJ1-2; a possible D gene is TRBD1 (5 bases). Germline loops: CDR1 KGHSH, CDR2 LQKENI. The CDR3 consists of 14 residues. V gave up 1 base and J gave up 1 base, with 7 bases separating them. The CDR3 nucleotides are TGTGCCAGCTCACCACGGGACGGTAACTATGGCTACACCTTC. Protein sequence: CASSPRDGNYGYTF.

The chain couples TRBV27 to TRBJ1-5; D unclear. This CDR3 has 14 amino acids. V was trimmed by 2 bases and J by 0 bases, leaving 5 bases between them. Germline CDR1 reads MNHEY; CDR2 reads SMNVEV (reference sequence). In nucleotides, the CDR3 is TGTGCCAGCAGTTTAGCCCTTAGCAATCAGCCCCAGCATTTT. It is translated as CASSLALSNQPQHF.

This rearrangement joins TRBV20-1 to TRBJ2-7; 7 bases line up with TRBD2. This CDR3 is built from 15 residues. Germline V gives CDR1 DFQATT, CDR2 SNEGSKA (reference sequence). V was pared by 5 bases and J by 5 bases, with 15 bases of the junction left unmatched. The CDR3 here is CSAYTYRGRANEQYF. As DNA, the CDR3 is TGCAGTGCTTACACGTATCGAGGGAGGGCCAACGAGCAGTACTTC.